The 3 T cell receptor beta chains given below trace back to one sample, sequenced in a study of cytomegalovirus exposure and HLA in healthy donors. The PCR ran on 60 Vbeta and 13 Jbeta primers. The method was immunoSEQ multiplex PCR; TCRdb's version includes in-frame clones alone and lacks a portion of them. Altogether tens of thousands of clones are present, 55% to 75% being singletons, with the ten largest covering 12%. Sequenced: PBMCs. Every receptor here comes from a woman aged 35 to 49 in good health and CMV-seropositive.

The chain has TRBV6-5 and TRBJ1-6, with a tentative D call TRBD1 (5 bases). Looked up from germline, CDR1 is MNHEY and CDR2 is SVGAGI. This CDR3 comprises 15 residues. Deletions cut 6 bases from V and 7 bases from J, with 16 bases between. The CDR3 protein is CASSPSGGANSPLHF. As DNA, the CDR3 is TGTGCCAGCAGCCCCTCGGGAGGGGCGAATTCACCCCTCCACTTT.

Turning to this clone: One end of the junction is discordant with germline, which a read error may explain. The chain uses TRBV13 and TRBJ2-6; perhaps D is TRBD1 or TRBD2 (6 bases each). Per germline, CDR1 PRHDT and CDR2 FYEKMQ (reference sequence). This CDR3 spans 17 amino acids. In DNA, the CDR3 is TGTGCCAGCAGCCTAGGGGGGCCCGGCTCTGGGGCCAACGTCCTGACTTTC. Protein: CASSLGGPGSGANVLTF.

V is TRBV7-3 and J is TRBJ1-2; 7 nucleotides agree with TRBD1. The V gene's germline CDR1 is SGHTA and CDR2 FQGTGA. V lost 5 bases to trimming and J lost 6 bases; unmatched junction nucleotides: 15. The CDR3 runs to 16 residues. The CDR3 loop reads CASSLGTAFDPNGYTF. Written as DNA, the CDR3 is TGTGCCAGCAGCCTTGGGACAGCTTTCGACCCGAATGGCTACACCTTC.